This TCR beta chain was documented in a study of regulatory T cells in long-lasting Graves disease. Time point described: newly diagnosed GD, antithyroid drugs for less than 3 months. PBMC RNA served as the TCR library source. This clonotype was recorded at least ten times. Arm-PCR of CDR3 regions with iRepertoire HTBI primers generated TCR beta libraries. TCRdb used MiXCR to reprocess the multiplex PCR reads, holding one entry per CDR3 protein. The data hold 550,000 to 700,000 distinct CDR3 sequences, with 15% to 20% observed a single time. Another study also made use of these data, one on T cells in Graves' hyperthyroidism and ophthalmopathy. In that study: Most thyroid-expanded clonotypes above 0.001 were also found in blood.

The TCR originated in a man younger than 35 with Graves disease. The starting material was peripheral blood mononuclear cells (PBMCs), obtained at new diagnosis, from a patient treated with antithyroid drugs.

The CDR3 DNA reads TGCAGTGCAGGCCGGGACAGGGTTAATTCACCCCTCCACTTT. This gives the protein CSAGRDRVNSPLHF. V usage is TRBV20-1 and J usage is TRBJ1-6; 9 bases are shared with TRBD1. Germline CDR1 DFQATT, CDR2 SNEGSKA (reference sequence). The junction had 6 bases not matched to a gene; V was cut back by 6 bases and J by 6 bases. The CDR3 loop spans 14 amino acids.